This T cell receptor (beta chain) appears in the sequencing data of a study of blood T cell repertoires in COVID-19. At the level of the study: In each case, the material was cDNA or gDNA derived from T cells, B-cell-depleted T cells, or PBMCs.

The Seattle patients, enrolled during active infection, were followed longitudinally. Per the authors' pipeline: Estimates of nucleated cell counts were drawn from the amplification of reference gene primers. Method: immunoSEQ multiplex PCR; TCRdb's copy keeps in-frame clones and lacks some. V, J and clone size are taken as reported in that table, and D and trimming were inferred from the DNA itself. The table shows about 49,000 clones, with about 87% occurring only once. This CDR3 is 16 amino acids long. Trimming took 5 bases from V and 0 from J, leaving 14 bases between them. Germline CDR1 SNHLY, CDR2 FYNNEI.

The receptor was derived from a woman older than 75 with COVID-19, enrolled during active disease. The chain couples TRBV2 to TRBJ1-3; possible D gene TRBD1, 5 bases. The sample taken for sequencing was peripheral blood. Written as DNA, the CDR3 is TGTGCCAGCAGTCGACAGAGTATCTTCTCTGGAAACACCATATATTTT. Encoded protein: CASSRQSIFSGNTIYF.